The TCR beta chain described here comes from a study of low-dose radiotherapy and immunotherapy resistance in tumors. Study at large: The study gave Cohort 2 1 Gy per fraction every two weeks, totaling 13 Gy over 26 weeks. Participants were given intravenous cyclophosphamide 200 mg/m2 every two weeks, one day before radiation and immunotherapy. Daily oral aspirin at 300 mg began on cycle 1 day 1 and lasted four cycles.

The time point is: after trial treatment. The sample's treatment: LDRT plus nivolumab, ipilimumab, low-dose cyclophosphamide and aspirin (RACIN trial). In the RACIN dose-escalation trial, donors got nivolumab plus ipilimumab with aspirin, cyclophosphamide and radiotherapy. The CDR3 length is 14 residues. Trimming pared 0 bases from V and 7 bases from J, leaving 13 bases between. Germline CDR1 SQVTM, CDR2 ANQGSEA. Priming of first-strand cDNA relied on TRAV- and TRBV-specific primers (covering alpha and beta chains). TCRs underwent 20 PCR cycles of amplification with a constant-region primer and V-primer adapter. TCRdb reprocessed the reads with MiXCR, giving one entry per CDR3 protein. The sample has around 80,000 distinct CDR3 sequences, 15% to 20% seen once. This clonotype showed up just a few times.

This clonotype originated in a male donor with prostate cancer. Sample: PBMCs, taken after low-dose radiotherapy plus immunotherapy. The V gene is TRBV29-1, the J gene TRBJ2-1; D unresolved. In DNA form, the CDR3 reads TGCAGCGTTGAAGAGCCTAACGGGCATAATGAGCAGTTCTTC. It is translated as CSVEEPNGHNEQFF.